These 6 T cell receptor beta chains were all obtained from the same sample, sequenced in a study of cytomegalovirus exposure and HLA in healthy donors. The PCR had 60 Vbeta and 13 Jbeta primers. The data were produced by immunoSEQ multiplex PCR, yet TCRdb's version contains in-frame clones alone and is incomplete. Of over 95,000 clones listed, 60% to 85% are singletons. Sequencing used PBMCs. The source is a woman aged 40-49 years in good health and CMV-seropositive.

This chain uses TRBV10-3 with TRBJ2-5; 10 positions agree with TRBD2. Looked up from germline, CDR1 is ENHRY and CDR2 is SYGVKD. V dropped 2 bases and J dropped 0; count of bases not matched to a gene: 6. There are 17 residues in the CDR3. The CDR3 protein is CAISEAASGGYQETQYF. The DNA of the CDR3 is TGTGCCATCAGTGAGGCGGCTAGCGGGGGCTACCAAGAGACCCAGTACTTC.

In its sample, this clone was seen once. V is TRBV9 and J is TRBJ1-1; D might be TRBD1 (6 bases). Germline CDR1 is SGDLS and CDR2 is YYNGEE. CDR3 size: 18 residues. Between the trimmed V and J ends, which lost 3 bases and 1 base, there was a span of 22 bases. The CDR3 loop reads CASSGGAGASRRNTEAFF. CDR3 nucleotide sequence: TGTGCCAGCAGCGGAGGGGCAGGGGCCTCTAGGAGGAACACTGAAGCTTTCTTT.

The genes are TRBV7-2 and TRBJ2-5; 8 nucleotides agree with TRBD2. Losses at the gene ends were 5 bases for V and 2 bases for J; bases not matched to a gene: 4. Looked up from germline, CDR1 is SGHTA and CDR2 is FQGNSA. This CDR3 has 14 residues. As DNA, the CDR3 is TGTGCCAGCAGCCCGGGGGGGGGACAAGAGACCCAGTACTTC. This translates into CASSPGGGQETQYF.

This clone was seen only a few times. CDR3 DNA sequence: TGTGCCACCATCTCGGGGGGGAACACTGAAGCTTTCTTT. Translating gives CATISGGNTEAFF. The rearrangement joins TRBV27 to TRBJ1-1, with D tentatively TRBD1 (5 bases). Germline values: CDR1 MNHEY, CDR2 SMNVEV (reference sequence). V was trimmed by 10 bases and J by 1 base, leaving 13 bases between them. The CDR3 length is 13 residues.

V is TRBV6-1 and J is TRBJ2-3; a weak D match, TRBD1 (6 bases). V was cut by 7 bases and J by 0 bases, with 11 bases left in between. The CDR3 spans 14 residues. CDR1 and CDR2 from the germline V gene are MNHNS and SASEGT. The CDR3 nucleotides read TGTGCCAGCATCGGGACACTGAGCACAGATACGCAGTATTTT. The encoded protein is CASIGTLSTDTQYF.

This sequence joins TRBV11-1 and TRBJ1-4, with TRBD1 identical over 7 bases. J gave up 6 bases and V 5 bases, and 6 bases lay outside the gene matches. CDR3 length: 14 amino acids. The germline V gene has CDR1 SGHAT and CDR2 FQDESV (reference sequence). This chain's CDR3 is CASSTRTGDEKLFF. The CDR3 DNA reads as TGTGCCAGCAGCACACGAACAGGGGATGAAAAACTGTTTTTT.